These 24 T cell receptor beta chains came from one sample sequenced in a study of T cells in Graves' hyperthyroidism and ophthalmopathy. Template material for amplifying TCR beta CDR3 regions consisted of RNA transcripts. A first-round RT-PCR of the TCR CDR3 used the HTBI primer set. MiXCR, run by TCRdb on the multiplex PCR reads, gives a single entry per CDR3 protein. The sample has around 210,000 distinct CDR3 sequences, around 16% seen once. Specimen: blood. The source of these receptors is a woman between 45 and 60 years old with Graves' hyperthyroidism.

This clonotype was detected ten times or more. This chain connects TRBV5-1 to TRBJ2-7; TRBD2 matches 14 bases. CDR3 length equals 17 residues. Germline loops: CDR1 SGHRS, CDR2 YFSETQ. V was pared by 0 bases and J by 2 bases, with 4 bases of the junction left unmatched. CDR3 loop: CASSLVGLAGGPYEQYF. The CDR3, as DNA: TGCGCCAGCAGCTTGGTTGGACTAGCGGGAGGCCCCTACGAGCAGTACTTC.

This clonotype was seen many times. The chain links TRBV27 to TRBJ2-7; 8 bases are a match to TRBD2. Trimming cost V 3 bases and J 3 bases; bases outside gene matches: 7. The CDR3 totals 15 residues. Germline V lookup: CDR1 MNHEY, CDR2 SMNVEV (reference sequence). CDR3: CASSFLAGGGYEQYF. The DNA for the CDR3 is TGTGCCAGCAGTTTTCTTGCGGGAGGAGGCTACGAGCAGTACTTC.

The V call is TRBV20-1, the J call TRBJ2-1; TRBD2 is a possible D gene (5 bases). V was shortened by 0 bases and J by 5 bases, with 14 bases between the two germline ends. The CDR3 has 15 residues. CDR1 DFQATT and CDR2 SNEGSKA come from the germline V gene (reference sequence). For the CDR3, the DNA is TGCAGTGCTAGAGAGGTGAGACTACTCAACAATGAGCAGTTCTTC. Translation: CSAREVRLLNNEQFF.

This rearrangement joins TRBV29-1 to TRBJ1-1; TRBD1 is a possible D gene (6 bases). This CDR3 has 14 amino acids. V was clipped by 6 bases and J by 0 bases, with 14 bases between them. Germline values: CDR1 SQVTM, CDR2 ANQGSEA. Written as DNA, the CDR3 is TGCAGCGTAGTACAGGGCCTAATGAACACTGAAGCTTTCTTT. This sequence encodes CSVVQGLMNTEAFF. Based on the CDR3 plus reference TRBV29-1 and TRBJ1-1, the full variable domain is SAVISQKPSRDICQRGTSLTIQCQVDSQVTMMFWYRQQPGQSLTLIATANQGSEATYESGFVIDKFPISRPNLTFSTLTVSNMSPEDSSIYLCSVVQGLMNTEAFFGQGTRLTVV.

The sample holds a few counts of this clonotype. The chain joins TRBV10-1 to TRBJ2-1; possibly TRBD2 for D (5 bases). The germline CDR1 and CDR2 sequences are WNHNN and SYGVQD (reference sequence). Trimming stripped 7 bases from V and 8 bases from J, with 18 bases between. The CDR3 has 14 amino acids. DNA of the CDR3: TGCGCCAGCACCTATGGACTCGAGGGCTATGAGCAGTTCTTC. Protein: CASTYGLEGYEQFF.

This clonotype was counted ten times or more. The rearrangement links TRBV5-1 to TRBJ2-7; 7 nucleotides match TRBD2. J gave up 3 bases and V 2 bases, and 14 bases lay outside the gene matches. CDR1 is SGHRS and CDR2 is YFSETQ in the germline V gene. The CDR3 extends over 17 amino acids. Here the CDR3 reads CASSLGSSASGLYEQYF. In DNA form, the CDR3 reads TGCGCCAGCAGCTTAGGTTCATCGGCTAGCGGTCTCTACGAGCAGTACTTC.

This clonotype was detected many times. V usage is TRBV18 and J usage is TRBJ1-2, with 7 bases matching TRBD1. Germline-derived CDR1 and CDR2 are KGHSH and LQKENI. There are 14 residues in the CDR3. With V trimmed by 5 bases and J by 2 bases, 5 bases remained unmatched. CDR3 nucleotides: TGTGCCAGCTCAGCCACGGGACAGAACTATGGCTACACCTTC. Translation gives CASSATGQNYGYTF.

This clonotype was counted only a few times. The V and J genes are TRBV6-2 or TRBV6-3 and TRBJ1-2; TRBD1 is a possible D gene (6 bases). The CDR3 contains 13 residues. Germline V gene data show CDR1 as MNHEY and CDR2 as SVGEGT. V lost 0 bases and J 8 bases, leaving 10 bases between the germline ends. CDR3 in DNA: TGTGCCAGCAGTTACTCGACTCAGGGGGGCTACACCTTC. This sequence encodes CASSYSTQGGYTF.

This clonotype showed up many times. The chain combines TRBV10-2 with TRBJ2-7; TRBD1 matches 12 bases. CDR1 and CDR2 (germline): WSHSY, SAAADI. With V trimmed by 5 bases and J by 3 bases, 11 bases remained unmatched. CDR3 size: 17 residues. The DNA for the CDR3 is TGCGCCAGCAGTCATTGGGACAGGGGGCGCCCCGGCTACGAGCAGTACTTC. This codes for CASSHWDRGRPGYEQYF.

In this sample, this clonotype turned up many times. This chain connects TRBV19 to TRBJ1-1, with D perhaps matching TRBD1 (6 bases). The CDR3 totals 14 residues. The germline CDR1 and CDR2 sequences are LNHDA and SQIVND (reference sequence). The V end lost 7 bases, the J end lost 3 bases, and 15 bases lay between the germline ends. The CDR3 spells CASNLQGWDTEAFF. CDR3 nucleotide sequence: TGTGCCAGTAACCTACAGGGATGGGACACTGAAGCTTTCTTT.

Many counts were recorded for this clonotype. This chain uses TRBV27 with TRBJ2-5; D unclear. V lost 3 bases and J lost 4, with 12 bases in between. CDR3 length: 14 residues. Germline CDR1 and CDR2: MNHEY and SMNVEV (reference sequence). The CDR3 DNA reads as TGTGCCAGCAGTTTGTCCAGGTTCGGAGAGACCCAGTACTTC. This sequence encodes CASSLSRFGETQYF.

Regarding this clonotype: Being one base from a much bigger clone, this may be a read error. This rearrangement joins TRBV7-3 to TRBJ1-3; D is uncertain. Germline CDR1 and CDR2: SGHTA and FQGTGA. The CDR3 is 16 residues long. CDR3 amino acids: CASSLGPLDSGSTIYF. The CDR3 DNA is TGTGCCAGCAGCTTAGGCCCGTTGGACTCTGGAAGCACCATATATTTT.

This clonotype was seen at least ten times. The chain combines TRBV29-1 with TRBJ1-5, with D perhaps TRBD1 (5 bases). V was shortened by 4 bases and J by 5 bases, with 12 bases between the two germline ends. This CDR3 contains 13 residues. In germline, CDR1 is SQVTM, CDR2 ANQGSEA. The CDR3 region has the DNA TGCAGCGTTGCTACCGGCAGGGATCAGCCCCAGCATTTT. Translated: CSVATGRDQPQHF.

This clonotype was counted many times. V usage is TRBV30 and J usage is TRBJ1-5; no definite D call. The CDR3 sequence is 13 residues long. V lost 1 base and J 5 bases, leaving 9 bases between the germline ends. CDR1 and CDR2 from the germline V gene are GTSNPN and SVGIG (reference sequence). Here the CDR3 reads CAWSGNMYQPQHF. The CDR3 DNA sequence: TGTGCCTGGAGTGGTAACATGTATCAGCCCCAGCATTTT.

The V gene is TRBV12-3 or TRBV12-4, the J gene TRBJ1-5; possible D gene TRBD1, 6 bases. The V gene lost 3 bases and the J gene lost 5 bases, with 8 bases spanning the gap. There are 13 residues in the CDR3. The CDR3 region is CASSFKGDQPQHF. DNA of the CDR3: TGTGCCAGCAGTTTCAAGGGGGATCAGCCCCAGCATTTT.

About this clonotype itself: One end of the junction does not line up with germline, which may come from a read error. V gene TRBV12-3 or TRBV12-4 combines with J gene TRBJ2-1; D might be TRBD1 or TRBD2, each matching 6 bases. This CDR3 contains 18 residues. The CDR3 DNA sequence: TGTGCCAGCAGTTTACCGGGGGCGCCCCGACAAAGAGGGAATGAGCAGTTCTTT. This codes for CASSLPGAPRQRGNEQFF.

This clonotype was counted ten times or more. This chain uses TRBV20-1 with TRBJ2-5, with TRBD1 matching over 7 bases. CDR1 and CDR2 from the germline V gene are DFQATT and SNEGSKA (reference sequence). Losses at the gene ends were 6 bases for V and 1 base for J; bases not matched to a gene: 5. This CDR3 region has 13 residues. The CDR3 region is CSAPGGTQETQYF. In DNA form, the CDR3 reads TGCAGTGCCCCAGGGGGTACCCAAGAGACCCAGTACTTC.

This clonotype was counted only a few times. J is TRBJ2-7 and V is TRBV6-5, with 10 bases fitting TRBD2. Germline V gene lookup returns CDR1 MNHEY and CDR2 SVGAGI. With V trimmed by 1 base and J by 4 bases, 13 bases remained unmatched. The CDR3 loop spans 18 amino acids. The CDR3 region has the DNA TGTGCCAGCAGTTACTTAGGACTAGCGGCCTCCCGCCCGTACGAGCAGTACTTC. Its protein product is CASSYLGLAASRPYEQYF.

This clonotype has ten or more counts. The chain joins TRBV28 to TRBJ2-7; the match to TRBD1 covers 7 bases. V shed 6 bases, J shed 6 bases, and the junction held 8 bases outside the gene matches. CDR1 is MDHEN, CDR2 SYDVKM, per germline. This CDR3 spans 13 amino acids. The CDR3 protein is CASSRDRTGEQYF. The CDR3 DNA reads TGTGCCAGCAGCCGCGACAGGACAGGCGAGCAGTACTTC.

The rearrangement joins TRBV7-9 to TRBJ2-2, with 9 bases lining up with TRBD1. The CDR3 contains 15 residues. The V segment lost 6 bases and the J segment 5 bases; nucleotides outside the gene matches: 7. The germline gives CDR1 SEHNR, CDR2 FQNEAQ (reference sequence). CDR3: CASSIPGTGTGELFF. CDR3 in DNA: TGTGCCAGCAGTATCCCCGGGACAGGGACCGGGGAGCTGTTTTTT.

This clonotype has just a few counts. The CDR3 sequence is CAITAGTDNSPLHF. CDR3 sequence (DNA): TGTGCCATCACTGCCGGGACAGATAATTCACCCCTCCACTTT. The rearrangement uses TRBV10-3 and TRBJ1-6; 7 bases fit TRBD1. The CDR3 totals 14 residues. CDR1 is ENHRY and CDR2 is SYGVKD in the germline V gene. With V trimmed by 7 bases and J by 5 bases, 5 bases remained unmatched.

The chain is built from TRBV19 and TRBJ1-4, with TRBD1 matching 12 bases. With 4 bases clipped from V and 5 bases from J, the junction kept 2 bases outside the gene matches. CDR1 is LNHDA, CDR2 SQIVND, per germline (reference sequence). The CDR3 has 15 residues. Written as DNA, the CDR3 is TGTGCCAGTAGTACGGGGACAGGGGGCAATGAAAAACTGTTTTTT. As protein: CASSTGTGGNEKLFF.

Of note for this clonotype: Being one base from a much bigger clone, this may be a read error. Written as DNA, the CDR3 is TGTGCCAGCAGCTTAGCCGGGGGGGGAACTAATGAAAAACTGTTTTTT. This encodes CASSLAGGGTNEKLFF. This rearrangement joins TRBV7-2 to TRBJ1-4; a weak D match, TRBD1 (5 bases). Deletions cut 0 bases from V and 1 base from J, with 9 bases between. CDR3 length: 16 amino acids. Germline lookup yields CDR1 SGHTA and CDR2 FQGNSA.

This chain joins TRBV20-1 and TRBJ2-3; TRBD2 matches at 10 bases. J lost 2 bases, V lost 0 bases, and 5 bases had no gene match. Germline CDR1 and CDR2: DFQATT and SNEGSKA (reference sequence). The CDR3 consists of 16 residues. CDR3 loop: CSARDHLAGDTDTQYF. CDR3 in DNA: TGCAGTGCTAGAGATCACCTAGCGGGAGACACAGATACGCAGTATTTT.